This T cell receptor beta chain was recorded in a study of blood T cell repertoires in COVID-19. The wider study: Spain, Italy and the United States supplied samples that represented acute and convalescent COVID-19. T cells, B-cell-depleted T cells, or PBMCs supplied cDNA or gDNA.

Participants were aged about 18 to 100 years, lived in roughly 23 US areas, and enrolled virtually. What the recovered Cohort 3 donors had was two negative PCRs, clearance, or symptom resolution. Trimming took 0 bases from V and 1 from J, leaving 25 bases between them. CDR3 size: 20 residues. Assay: immunoSEQ multiplex PCR; the TCRdb copy retains only in-frame clones and omits some. The repertoire holds around 270,000 clones, 70% to 90% seen once, with 4% to 4.5% in the top ten. V and J are TRBV23-1 and TRBJ2-7; no reliable D call. TRBV23-1 is an ORF for which the function is uncertain. Sequencing input: PBMCs or T cells enriched from blood (not recorded which). The source is a woman in her twenties or thirties who had recovered from COVID-19. Here the CDR3 reads CASSQSPPNFLADRSYEQYF. The CDR3 DNA is TGCGCCAGCAGTCAATCCCCCCCTAATTTCCTGGCGGATAGATCCTACGAGCAGTACTTC.